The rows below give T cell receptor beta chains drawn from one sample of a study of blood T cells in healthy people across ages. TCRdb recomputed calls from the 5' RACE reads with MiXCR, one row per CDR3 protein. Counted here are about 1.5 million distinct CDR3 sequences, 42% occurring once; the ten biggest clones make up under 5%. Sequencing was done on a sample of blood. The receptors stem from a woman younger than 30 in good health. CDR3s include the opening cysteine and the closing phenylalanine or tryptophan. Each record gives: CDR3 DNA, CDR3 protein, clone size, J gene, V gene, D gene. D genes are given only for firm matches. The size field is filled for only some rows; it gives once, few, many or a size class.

TGCAGCGTACAACTAGCCGCTGGTACAGATACGCAGTATTTT | CSVQLAAGTDTQYF | once | TRBJ2-3 | TRBV29-1 | .
TGCAGCGCGGGACTAACATTCGACACCGGGGAGCTGTTTTTT | CSAGLTFDTGELFF | once | TRBJ2-2 | TRBV29-1 | TRBD2
TGTGCCAGCAGCCCCATAGCGGGAGCTGCCTACAATGAGCAGTTCTTC | CASSPIAGAAYNEQFF | . | TRBJ2-1 | TRBV9 | TRBD2
TGCAGCGTTCCGACAGCGCGCCCCCACAATGAGCAGTTCTTC | CSVPTARPHNEQFF | . | TRBJ2-1 | TRBV29-1 | .
TGTGCCAGCAGTAGTACCAGGACAGGGGTTGGGTACGAGCAGTACTTC | CASSSTRTGVGYEQYF | once | TRBJ2-7 | TRBV27 | TRBD1
TGTGCCAGCAGCCTGGGAACTTATAATTCACCCCTCCACTTT | CASSLGTYNSPLHF | many | TRBJ1-6 | TRBV11-2 | .
TGCGCCAGCAGCCAAGAAACAGATAGCACAGATACGCAGTATTTT | CASSQETDSTDTQYF | . | TRBJ2-3 | TRBV4-1 | .
TGTGCCAGCAGTTACATGGCAGGGGAGGGCTACACCTTC | CASSYMAGEGYTF | . | TRBJ1-2 | TRBV6-6 | .
TGTGCCAGCAGCCCCCGGACCTTTATGCAGTATTTT | CASSPRTFMQYF | . | TRBJ2-3 | TRBV7-9 | .
TGCAGTGCTAGATCGGGGGGGCTAGCGGGAGGAAAACTCTACAATGAGCAGTTCTTC | CSARSGGLAGGKLYNEQFF | . | TRBJ2-1 | TRBV20-1 | TRBD2
TGTGCCAGCAGGGTACTAGCGGGGGCTAACAATGAGCAGTTCTTC | CASRVLAGANNEQFF | . | TRBJ2-1 | TRBV2 | TRBD2
TGCAGCGTTGAGTGGAGGCCTCCCCTCTATGGCTACACCTTC | CSVEWRPPLYGYTF | few | TRBJ1-2 | TRBV29-1 | .
TGTGCCAGCAGTTCCCCCCCAGGACAGGGTTACTATGGCTACACCTTC | CASSSPPGQGYYGYTF | few | TRBJ1-2 | TRBV28 | TRBD1
TGTGCCAGCAGCTTAGGCAGGGCCCCTGAAAAACTGTTTTTT | CASSLGRAPEKLFF | few | TRBJ1-4 | TRBV7-9 | .
TGTGCCAGCAGTGAATTAGGGGGCGAGAGGAACACCGGGGAGCTGTTTTTT | CASSELGGERNTGELFF | . | TRBJ2-2 | TRBV25-1 | TRBD1
TGCGCCAGCAGCCAAGATCTGGCGGGAAATCAGCCCCAGCATTTT | CASSQDLAGNQPQHF | . | TRBJ1-5 | TRBV4-3 | .
TGTGCTAGTGGTTTGGTTATAAGTCGGACAGGGACGTGTGAAGCTTTCTTT | CASGLVISRTGTCEAFF | . | TRBJ1-1 | TRBV12-5 | TRBD1
TGCAGTGCTAGCCTTCTGGCAGCGGGAGGCACAGATACGCAGTATTTT | CSASLLAAGGTDTQYF | . | TRBJ2-3 | TRBV20-1 | TRBD2
TGTGCCTGGAGCCAGGGACTTACAGATACGCAGTATTTT | CAWSQGLTDTQYF | . | TRBJ2-3 | TRBV30 | .
TGCAGCGTTGCAGAGACAGTCTACGAGCAGTACTTC | CSVAETVYEQYF | . | TRBJ2-7 | TRBV29-1 | .
TGTGCCACCAGTGATGCCGGCTTAGGGCGCCCGGGCCCTATCTCCTACAATGAGCAGTTCTTC | CATSDAGLGRPGPISYNEQFF | few | TRBJ2-1 | TRBV24-1 | .
TGTGCCGGTTCGAAGGGACAGGTGGGGTACACTGAAGCTTTCTTT | CAGSKGQVGYTEAFF | . | TRBJ1-1 | TRBV7-2 | TRBD1
TGTGCCAGCAGCCTGGGACACATCCAAGAGACCCAGTACTTC | CASSLGHIQETQYF | . | TRBJ2-5 | TRBV5-6 | .
TGCGCCAGCAGCCAAGATGGAGGGTCCCTCTCTGGGGTCAACGTCCTGACTTTC | CASSQDGGSLSGVNVLTF | . | TRBJ2-6 | TRBV4-3 | .
TGTGCCAGCAGTTACCGTTCAGAAAAACTGTTTTTT | CASSYRSEKLFF | . | TRBJ1-4 | TRBV6-2/TRBV6-3 | .
TGCAGTGCTATGAACGGCCCCTACGAGCAGTACTTC | CSAMNGPYEQYF | few | TRBJ2-7 | TRBV20-1 | .
TGTGCCAGCAGACTATGGACAGGGGGAAGCTACGAGCAGTACTTC | CASRLWTGGSYEQYF | few | TRBJ2-7 | TRBV6-5 | TRBD1
TGTGCCAGCAGCGTAACCAGCGGACTAGCGGCCCAAGAGACCCAGTACTTC | CASSVTSGLAAQETQYF | . | TRBJ2-5 | TRBV9 | TRBD2
TGCAGTGCTAGAGATCTCCAGGGGAGTGATGCTTTCTTT | CSARDLQGSDAFF | few | TRBJ1-1 | TRBV20-1 | .
TGTGCCAGCAGCTTAGTGGTCGGGACAGGGAACAATCAGCCCCAGCATTTT | CASSLVVGTGNNQPQHF | . | TRBJ1-5 | TRBV7-6 | TRBD1
TGTGCTAGCAGCGCCGGGACAGATTTTAGCAAAGAGACCCAGTACTTC | CASSAGTDFSKETQYF | few | TRBJ2-5 | TRBV7-7 | TRBD1
TGTGCCAGCAGCAAATGGGGCGGACAGACCCAGTACTTC | CASSKWGGQTQYF | . | TRBJ2-5 | TRBV5-6 | .
TGCAGCGTTGTGGGAGCGTCAAGCACAGATACGCAGTATTTT | CSVVGASSTDTQYF | many | TRBJ2-3 | TRBV29-1 | .
TGTGCCAGCAGCGCCGAACCGGGACCTCAATCTTACACTGAAGCTTTCTTT | CASSAEPGPQSYTEAFF | . | TRBJ1-1 | TRBV9 | .
TGTGCCAGCAGCTTAGTAGGCGGCCACTCCTACAATGAGCAGTTCTTC | CASSLVGGHSYNEQFF | . | TRBJ2-1 | TRBV7-9 | .
TGTGCCAGCAGCTTGAGTCCCCGGACCCTAGGGGAGACCCAGTACTTC | CASSLSPRTLGETQYF | . | TRBJ2-5 | TRBV5-5 | .
TGTGCCAGCAGCAGTCGGAGGACAGGGCCCGTGAGAGAGCAGTTCTTC | CASSSRRTGPVREQFF | many | TRBJ2-1 | TRBV12-3/TRBV12-4 | TRBD1
TGTGCCAGCAGCTTAGTTAGGAGGACAGATACGCAGTATTTT | CASSLVRRTDTQYF | few | TRBJ2-3 | TRBV11-2 | .
TGTGCCAGCGGCCAAGTAACGACAGGCTACAGTGAGCAGTTCTTC | CASGQVTTGYSEQFF | . | TRBJ2-1 | TRBV3-1 | .
TGTGCCAGCAGTTACTCCTCCTTGACTGAAGCTTTCTTT | CASSYSSLTEAFF | . | TRBJ1-1 | TRBV6-5 | .
TGTGCCAGCATCCGACAAGCCGTGGATACGCAGTATTTT | CASIRQAVDTQYF | . | TRBJ2-3 | TRBV2 | .
TGTGCCAGCAGCCTCGATGTTACTAGCGGGAGTATAGATACGCAGTATTTT | CASSLDVTSGSIDTQYF | . | TRBJ2-3 | TRBV7-9 | TRBD2
TGTGCCAGCAGTTTGGCGGGGGGGGCCGGTTGGACGACGCAGTATTTT | CASSLAGGAGWTTQYF | . | TRBJ2-3 | TRBV27 | TRBD2
TGTGCCAGCAGTTCACTAGCGGGGGCCGGAGAGACCCAGTTCTTC | CASSSLAGAGETQFF | . | TRBJ2-1 | TRBV6-5 | TRBD2
TGCGCCAGCAGCTTGGTCCTAAGGGACATTCAGTACTTC | CASSLVLRDIQYF | once | TRBJ2-4 | TRBV5-1 | .
TGTGCCATCAGTCCAGTAAATCAGCCCCAGCATTTT | CAISPVNQPQHF | . | TRBJ1-5 | TRBV10-3 | .
TGTGCCAGCAGCTTAGCACAATTAGGCCTCAATGAGCAGTTCTTC | CASSLAQLGLNEQFF | . | TRBJ2-1 | TRBV7-2 | .